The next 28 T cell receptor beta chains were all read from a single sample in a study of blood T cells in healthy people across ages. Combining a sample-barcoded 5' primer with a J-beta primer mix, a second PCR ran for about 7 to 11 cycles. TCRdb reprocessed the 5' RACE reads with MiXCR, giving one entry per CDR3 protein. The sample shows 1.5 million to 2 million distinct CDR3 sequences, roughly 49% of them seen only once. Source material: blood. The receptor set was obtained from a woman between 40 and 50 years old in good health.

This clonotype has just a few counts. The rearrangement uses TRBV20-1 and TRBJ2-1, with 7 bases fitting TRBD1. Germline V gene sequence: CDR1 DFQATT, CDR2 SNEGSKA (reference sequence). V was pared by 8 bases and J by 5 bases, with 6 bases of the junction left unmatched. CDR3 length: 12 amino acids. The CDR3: CSIGTENNEQFF. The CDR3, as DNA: TGCAGTATCGGGACAGAAAACAATGAGCAGTTCTTC.

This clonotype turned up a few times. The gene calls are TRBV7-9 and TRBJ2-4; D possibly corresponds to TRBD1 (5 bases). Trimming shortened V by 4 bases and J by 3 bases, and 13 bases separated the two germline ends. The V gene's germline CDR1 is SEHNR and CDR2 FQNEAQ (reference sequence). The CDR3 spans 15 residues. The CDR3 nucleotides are TGTGCCAGCAGCTCATACAGGTCCTTCAAAAACATTCAGTACTTC. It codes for CASSSYRSFKNIQYF.

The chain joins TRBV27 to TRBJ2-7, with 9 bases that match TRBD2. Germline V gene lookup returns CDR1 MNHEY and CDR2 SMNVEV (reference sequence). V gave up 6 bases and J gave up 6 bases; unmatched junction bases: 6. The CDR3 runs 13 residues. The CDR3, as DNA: TGTGCCAGCAGCTTAGCGGGGGATAGCGAGCAGTACTTC. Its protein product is CASSLAGDSEQYF.

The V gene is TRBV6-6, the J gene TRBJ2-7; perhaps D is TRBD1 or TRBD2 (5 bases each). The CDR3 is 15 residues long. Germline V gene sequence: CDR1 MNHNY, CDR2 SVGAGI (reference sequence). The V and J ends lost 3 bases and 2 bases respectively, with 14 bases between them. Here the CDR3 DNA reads TGTGCCAGCAGTTATATGGGGGATGGGACCTACGAGCAGTACTTC. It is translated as CASSYMGDGTYEQYF.

The CDR3 reads CSVDSGEKLFF. The CDR3, as DNA: TGCAGCGTTGATTCAGGGGAAAAACTGTTTTTT. The gene calls are TRBV29-1 and TRBJ1-4; a possible D gene is TRBD1 (5 bases). Per the germline V gene, CDR1 is SQVTM and CDR2 is ANQGSEA. This CDR3 has 11 amino acids. V was cut by 3 bases and J by 8 bases, with 7 bases left in between.

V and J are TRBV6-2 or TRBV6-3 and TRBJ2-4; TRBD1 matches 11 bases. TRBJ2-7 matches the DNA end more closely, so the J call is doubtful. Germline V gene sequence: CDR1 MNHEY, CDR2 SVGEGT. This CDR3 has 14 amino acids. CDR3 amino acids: CASSDDGTGGEQYF. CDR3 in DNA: TGTGCCAGCAGTGACGACGGGACAGGGGGCGAGCAGTACTTC.

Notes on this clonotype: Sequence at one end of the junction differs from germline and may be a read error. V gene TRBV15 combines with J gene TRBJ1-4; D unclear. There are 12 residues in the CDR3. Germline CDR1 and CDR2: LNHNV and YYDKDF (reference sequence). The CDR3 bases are TGTGCCCCCAGCAGAGTCAGAGAAAAACTGTTTTTT. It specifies CAPSRVREKLFF.

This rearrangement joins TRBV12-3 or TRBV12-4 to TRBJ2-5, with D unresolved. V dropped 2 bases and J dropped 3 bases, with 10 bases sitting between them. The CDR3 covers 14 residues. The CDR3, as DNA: TGTGCCAGCAGTTTAAGTCTATTAGAAGAGACCCAGTACTTC. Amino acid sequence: CASSLSLLEETQYF.

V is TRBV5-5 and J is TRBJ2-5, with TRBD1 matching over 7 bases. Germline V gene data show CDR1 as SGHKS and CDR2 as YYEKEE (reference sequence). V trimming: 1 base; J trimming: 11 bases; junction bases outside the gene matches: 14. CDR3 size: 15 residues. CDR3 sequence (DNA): TGTGCCAGCAGCTTGACGGGACAGCCGACTGGGGAGCAGTACTTC. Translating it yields CASSLTGQPTGEQYF.

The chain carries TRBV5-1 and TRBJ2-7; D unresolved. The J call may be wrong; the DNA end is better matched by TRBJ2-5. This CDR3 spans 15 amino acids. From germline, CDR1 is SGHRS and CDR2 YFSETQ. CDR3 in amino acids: CASSLPGPTQETQYF. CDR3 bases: TGCGCCAGCAGCTTACCGGGTCCCACGCAGGAGACCCAGTACTTC.

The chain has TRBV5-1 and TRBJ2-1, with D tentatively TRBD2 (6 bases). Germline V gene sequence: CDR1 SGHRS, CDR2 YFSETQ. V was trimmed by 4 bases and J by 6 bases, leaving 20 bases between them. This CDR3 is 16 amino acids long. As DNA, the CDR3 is TGCGCCAGCAGCCCGGGACTCGGGGGTGAGGGCAATGAGCAGTTCTTC. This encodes CASSPGLGGEGNEQFF.

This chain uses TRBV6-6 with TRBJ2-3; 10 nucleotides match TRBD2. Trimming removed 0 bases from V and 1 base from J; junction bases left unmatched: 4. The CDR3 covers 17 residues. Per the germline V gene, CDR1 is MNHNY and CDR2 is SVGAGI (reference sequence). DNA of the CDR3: TGTGCCAGCAGTTACTCAGGAAGCGGGGGGGGCACAGATACGCAGTATTTT. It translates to CASSYSGSGGGTDTQYF.

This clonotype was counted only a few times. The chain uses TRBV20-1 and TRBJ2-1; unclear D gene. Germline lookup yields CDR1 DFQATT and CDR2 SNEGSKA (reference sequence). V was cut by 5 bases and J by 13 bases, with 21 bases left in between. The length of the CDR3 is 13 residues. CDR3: CSAATDGSPNQFF. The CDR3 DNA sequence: TGCAGTGCTGCTACCGATGGATCGCCTAATCAGTTCTTC.

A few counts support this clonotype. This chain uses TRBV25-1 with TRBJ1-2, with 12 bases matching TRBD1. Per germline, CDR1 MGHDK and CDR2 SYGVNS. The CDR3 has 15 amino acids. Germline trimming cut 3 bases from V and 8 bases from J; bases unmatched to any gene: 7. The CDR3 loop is CASSEPGTGGGGYTF. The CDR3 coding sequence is TGTGCCAGCAGTGAGCCCGGGACAGGGGGCGGCGGCTACACCTTC.

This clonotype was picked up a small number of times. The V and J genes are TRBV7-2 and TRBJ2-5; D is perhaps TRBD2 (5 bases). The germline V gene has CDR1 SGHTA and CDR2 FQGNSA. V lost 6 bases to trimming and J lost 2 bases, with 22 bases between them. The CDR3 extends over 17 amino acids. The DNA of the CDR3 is TGTGCCAGCAGTCTAGATGGCCGGGCGAGCGGACAAGAGACCCAGTACTTC. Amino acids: CASSLDGRASGQETQYF.

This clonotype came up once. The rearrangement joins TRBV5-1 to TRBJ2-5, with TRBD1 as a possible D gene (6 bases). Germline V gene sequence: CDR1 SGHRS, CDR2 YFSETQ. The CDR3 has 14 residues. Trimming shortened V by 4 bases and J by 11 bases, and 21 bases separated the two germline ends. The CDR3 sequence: CASSAQGPYGEQYF. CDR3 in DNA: TGCGCCAGCAGCGCCCAGGGGCCCTACGGGGAGCAGTACTTC.

The CDR3 loop reads CASSHRGEKLFF. The DNA of the CDR3 is TGTGCCAGCAGTCATAGGGGTGAAAAACTGTTTTTT. This sequence joins TRBV6-5 and TRBJ1-4, with D possibly matching TRBD1 (5 bases). Germline CDR1 and CDR2: MNHEY and SVGAGI. The CDR3 consists of 12 residues. Trimming shortened V by 5 bases and J by 7 bases, and 8 bases separated the two germline ends.

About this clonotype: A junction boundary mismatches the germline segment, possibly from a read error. The CDR3 coding sequence is TGTGCTAGCAGCCTACGGACAGGGTACCAAGAGACCCAGTACTTC. This translates into CASSLRTGYQETQYF. The rearrangement uses TRBV7-7 and TRBJ2-5; 8 positions match TRBD1. The germline gives CDR1 SSHAT, CDR2 FNYEAQ (reference sequence). This CDR3 spans 15 amino acids.

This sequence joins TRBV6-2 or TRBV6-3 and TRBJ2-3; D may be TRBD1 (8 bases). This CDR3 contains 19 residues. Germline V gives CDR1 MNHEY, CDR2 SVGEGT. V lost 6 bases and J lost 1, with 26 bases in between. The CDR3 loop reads CASRRRTRQGRGGTDTQYF. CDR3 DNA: TGTGCCAGCAGGAGAAGAACTCGACAGGGGAGGGGGGGCACAGATACGCAGTATTTT.

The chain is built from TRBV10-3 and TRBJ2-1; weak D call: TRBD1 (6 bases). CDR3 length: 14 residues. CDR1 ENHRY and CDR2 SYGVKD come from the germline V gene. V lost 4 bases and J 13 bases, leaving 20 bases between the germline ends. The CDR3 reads CAISGGTTQETQFF. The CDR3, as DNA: TGTGCCATCAGTGGAGGGACAACTCAAGAGACCCAGTTCTTC.

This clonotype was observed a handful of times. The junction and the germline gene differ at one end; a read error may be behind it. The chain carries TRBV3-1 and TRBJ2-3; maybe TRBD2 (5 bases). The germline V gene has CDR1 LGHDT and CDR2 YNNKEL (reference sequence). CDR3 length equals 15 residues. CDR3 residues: CVSSQEGLATDTQYF. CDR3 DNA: TGTGTCAGCAGCCAAGAAGGGCTAGCCACGGATACGCAGTATTTT.

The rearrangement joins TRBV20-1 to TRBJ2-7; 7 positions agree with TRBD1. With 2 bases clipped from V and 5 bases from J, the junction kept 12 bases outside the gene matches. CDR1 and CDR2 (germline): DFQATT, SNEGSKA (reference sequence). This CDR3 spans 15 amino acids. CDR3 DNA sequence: TGCAGTGCTAGAAAACAGACAGGGCTTGTCAACGAGCAGTACTTC. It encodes CSARKQTGLVNEQYF.

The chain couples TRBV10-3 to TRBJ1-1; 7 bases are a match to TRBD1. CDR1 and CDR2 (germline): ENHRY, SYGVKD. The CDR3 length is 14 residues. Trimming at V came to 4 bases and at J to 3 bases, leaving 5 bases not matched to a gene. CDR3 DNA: TGTGCCATCAGTGGGAGGGGGCAGGACACTGAAGCTTTCTTT. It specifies CAISGRGQDTEAFF.

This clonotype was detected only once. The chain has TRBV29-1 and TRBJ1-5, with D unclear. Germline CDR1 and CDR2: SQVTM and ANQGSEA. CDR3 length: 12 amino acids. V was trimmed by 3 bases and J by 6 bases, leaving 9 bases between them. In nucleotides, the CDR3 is TGCAGCGTTGAGGGCGTAGGTCAGCCCCAGCATTTT. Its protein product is CSVEGVGQPQHF.

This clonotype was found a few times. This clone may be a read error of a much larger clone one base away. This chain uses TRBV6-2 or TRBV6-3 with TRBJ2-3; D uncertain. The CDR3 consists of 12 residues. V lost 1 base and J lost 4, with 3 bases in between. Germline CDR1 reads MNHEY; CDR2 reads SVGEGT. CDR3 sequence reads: CASSYYSDTQYF. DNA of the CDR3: TGTGCCAGCAGTTACTACTCAGATACGCAGTATTTT.

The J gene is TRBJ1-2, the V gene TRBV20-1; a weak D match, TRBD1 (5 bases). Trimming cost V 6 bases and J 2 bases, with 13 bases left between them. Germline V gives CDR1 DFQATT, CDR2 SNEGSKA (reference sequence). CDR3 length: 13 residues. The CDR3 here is CSATRDGNYGYTF. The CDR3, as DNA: TGCAGTGCGACCAGGGACGGAAACTATGGCTACACCTTC.

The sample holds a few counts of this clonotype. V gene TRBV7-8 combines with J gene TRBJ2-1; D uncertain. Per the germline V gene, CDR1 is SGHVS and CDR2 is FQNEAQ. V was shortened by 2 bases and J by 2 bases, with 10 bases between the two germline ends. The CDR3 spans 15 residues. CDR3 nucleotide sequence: TGTGCCAGCAGCTTAAGGCAGTCTCCCTACAATGAGCAGTTCTTC. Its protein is CASSLRQSPYNEQFF.

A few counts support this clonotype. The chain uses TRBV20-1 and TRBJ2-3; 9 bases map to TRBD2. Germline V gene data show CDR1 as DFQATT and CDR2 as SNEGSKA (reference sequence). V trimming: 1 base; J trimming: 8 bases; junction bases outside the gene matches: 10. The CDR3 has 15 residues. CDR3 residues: CSARVGGGALATQYF. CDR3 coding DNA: TGCAGTGCTAGAGTGGGCGGGGGGGCTTTAGCTACGCAGTATTTT.